This T cell receptor (beta chain) was sequenced for a study of blood T cell repertoires in COVID-19. Study context: The United States, Italy and Spain supplied acute and convalescent COVID-19 samples.

Germline CDR1 SGHAT, CDR2 FQNNGV. V lost 1 base and J lost 6, with 13 bases in between. This CDR3 has 16 residues. Seattle's cohort entered during active infection and was followed longitudinally. In the original analysis: From reference gene primer amplification, estimates of nucleated cell counts were derived. Clones were read by immunoSEQ multiplex PCR, and TCRdb kept only the in-frame ones, dropping some. V and J calls plus clone size are reproduced from that table; the DNA served to infer D and trimming. The top ten clones hold 3.5% to 4% of a sample with roughly 120,000 clones, nearly 90% of them seen once.

The source of this sequence is a woman aged 55-69 years with COVID-19, enrolled during active disease. The V and J genes are TRBV11-2 and TRBJ1-6, with D possibly being TRBD1 (5 bases). What was sequenced was peripheral blood. CDR3 amino acids: CASSLVPAGSNSPLHF. The CDR3 DNA reads TGTGCCAGCAGCTTAGTCCCCGCAGGGTCTAATTCACCCCTCCACTTT.